The TCR beta chain described here comes from a study of blood T cell repertoires in COVID-19. In the study overall: There were acute and convalescent COVID-19 samples, and they came from the United States, Italy and Spain. PBMCs, B-cell-depleted T cells, or T cells were the source of the cDNA or gDNA that made up the material.

In the original processing: Amplification of reference gene primers was used by the study to estimate nucleated cell counts. Repertoires were generated with immunoSEQ multiplex PCR, while TCRdb's copy carries only in-frame clones and drops some. D and trimming come from the DNA, and the V and J calls and clone size come from that table. The data show about 180,000 clones, about 88% seen once. Between the trimmed V and J ends, which lost 0 bases and 5 bases, there was a span of 11 bases. This CDR3 comprises 14 residues. CDR1 is SGHRS and CDR2 is YFSETQ in the germline V gene. The V call is TRBV5-1, the J call TRBJ2-5, with D perhaps TRBD2 (5 bases). This TCR was recovered from a woman aged 30 to 39 with active or convalescent COVID-19. Material for sequencing was peripheral blood. This CDR3 reads CASSLGGEGETQYF. The CDR3 region has the DNA TGCGCCAGCAGCTTGGGGGGAGAGGGCGAGACCCAGTACTTC.